Sequencing of this T cell receptor (beta chain) was carried out in a study of blood T cells in healthy people across ages. Findings and caveats of the study: Observed TCR beta diversity per million T cells went down as age went up. This fall followed a roughly linear course with age.

This CDR3 has 18 amino acids. Trimming took 5 bases from V and 2 from J; bases not matched to a gene: 15. CDR1 and CDR2 (germline): SEHNR, FQNEAQ (reference sequence). The table lists this clonotype with many counts. No antigen is known for it. Next came a second PCR, run for about 6 to 12 cycles, which used a sample-barcoded 5' primer along with a J-beta primer mix. A template-switch adaptor that had 12 random nucleotides put a tag on each cDNA molecule. TCRdb called the 5' RACE reads again in MiXCR, with one record for every CDR3 protein. The sample yields about a million distinct CDR3 sequences, around 46% seen once.

The material sequenced was blood. V usage is TRBV7-9 and J usage is TRBJ2-4, with 7 positions matching TRBD2. The TCR sequence derives from a man aged 25 to 40 in good health. The CDR3 spells CASSAIPREGGSKNIQYF. CDR3 in DNA: TGTGCCAGCAGCGCGATCCCCAGGGAGGGAGGGTCCAAAAACATTCAGTACTTC. The full variable domain, its missing parts supplied by reference TRBV7-9 and TRBJ2-4, is DTGVSQNPRHKITKRGQNVTFRCDPISEHNRLYWYRQTLGQGPEFLTYFQNEAQLEKSRLLSDRFSAERPKGSFSTLEIQRTEQGDSAMYLCASSAIPREGGSKNIQYFGAGTRLSVL.